The 10 T cell receptor beta chains given below trace back to one sample, sequenced in a study of T cells in Graves' hyperthyroidism and ophthalmopathy. TCR beta CDR3 regions were amplified from RNA. In the first-round RT-PCR of the TCR CDR3, the HTBI primer set was used. TCRdb ran MiXCR on the multiplex PCR reads and lists one entry per CDR3 protein. The table has 410,000 or so distinct CDR3 sequences, roughly 14% seen once. Sequenced sample: blood. The receptors originated from a man in his late teens or twenties with Graves' ophthalmopathy.

J is TRBJ2-2 and V is TRBV20-1; 11 nucleotides agree with TRBD2. V dropped 3 bases and J dropped 0; count of bases not matched to a gene: 12. The CDR3 consists of 19 residues. CDR1 DFQATT and CDR2 SNEGSKA come from the germline V gene (reference sequence). The CDR3 DNA reads as TGCAGTGCTAGTTGGGGGGGCGGTAGCGGGAGGGCGAACACCGGGGAGCTGTTTTTT. It yields the protein CSASWGGGSGRANTGELFF.

The chain carries TRBV5-1 and TRBJ1-1; D remains unclear. The germline V and J ends were trimmed by 6 bases and 2 bases, with 20 bases remaining between them. There are 16 residues in the CDR3. The V gene's germline CDR1 is SGHRS and CDR2 YFSETQ. As DNA, the CDR3 is TGCGCCAGCACCCCGCACACCACCTGGGTAAACACTGAAGCTTTCTTT. Encoded protein: CASTPHTTWVNTEAFF.

This clonotype was picked up a small number of times. The J gene is TRBJ2-7, the V gene TRBV20-1, with 7 bases identical to TRBD2. Germline V CDR1 and CDR2: DFQATT, SNEGSKA (reference sequence). Losses at the gene ends were 2 bases for V and 3 bases for J; bases not matched to a gene: 1. The CDR3 runs 12 residues. The CDR3 loop is CSARLAVYEQYF. CDR3 nucleotides: TGCAGTGCTAGACTAGCGGTCTACGAGCAGTACTTC.

This clonotype was picked up many times. The chain combines TRBV2 with TRBJ1-5, with TRBD1 identical over 7 bases. V lost 3 bases, J lost 4 bases, and 9 bases stayed unmatched. The germline CDR1 and CDR2 sequences are SNHLY and FYNNEI. The CDR3 consists of 16 residues. CDR3 coding DNA: TGTGCCAGCAGTGACCCCGGGCAGGGGGTGAATCAGCCCCAGCATTTT. This encodes CASSDPGQGVNQPQHF.

The J gene is TRBJ1-2, the V gene TRBV4-2; D is perhaps TRBD1 (5 bases). V shed 4 bases and J shed 2 bases, with 11 bases lying between them. The CDR3 consists of 14 residues. Per the germline V gene, CDR1 is LGHNA and CDR2 is YNFKEQ. CDR3 DNA: TGTGCCAGCAGCCGCGGGACGGCAAACTATGGCTACACCTTC. Its translation: CASSRGTANYGYTF.

The J gene is TRBJ1-1, the V gene TRBV7-2; 9 bases line up with TRBD1. CDR1 and CDR2 from the germline V gene are SGHTA and FQGNSA. The trim removed 4 bases at V and 1 base at J, leaving 22 bases unmatched. There are 21 residues in the CDR3. The CDR3 coding sequence is TGTGCCAGCAGCTCGGCCCGGGACAGGGTGAAGAGTGGGAGTCCGAACACTGAAGCTTTCTTT. Encoded protein: CASSSARDRVKSGSPNTEAFF.

In its sample, this clonotype was seen a few times. This chain connects TRBV6-6 to TRBJ2-3, with D perhaps matching TRBD1 or TRBD2 (5 bases each). Germline lookup yields CDR1 MNHNY and CDR2 SVGAGI (reference sequence). Trimming cost V 2 bases and J 6 bases, with 15 bases left between them. The CDR3 runs to 15 residues. The CDR3 here is CASSYQGRRYDTQYF. Written as DNA, the CDR3 is TGTGCCAGCAGTTACCAGGGACGGAGGTACGATACGCAGTATTTT.

At least ten counts were recorded for this clonotype. The chain has TRBV20-1 and TRBJ2-1; 12 bases are a match to TRBD1. This CDR3 comprises 13 residues. Germline CDR1 DFQATT, CDR2 SNEGSKA (reference sequence). The V and J ends lost 6 bases and 9 bases, in that order; junction bases with no gene match: 6. CDR3 DNA: TGCAGTGCCCGGGACAGGGGGCAAGGTGAGCAGTTCTTC. Its protein product is CSARDRGQGEQFF.

The CDR3 coding sequence is TGTGCCAGCAGTTACGAATTCAGGACTGGCACAGATACGCAGTATTTT. Encoded protein: CASSYEFRTGTDTQYF. The chain is built from TRBV6-1 and TRBJ2-3; the D gene is possibly TRBD2 (5 bases). The CDR3 consists of 16 residues. Germline loops: CDR1 MNHNS, CDR2 SASEGT. Trimming left V 5 bases short and J 1 base short, with 16 bases between.

This clonotype was seen many times. The CDR3 region is CASKGQGNTGELFF. The CDR3 DNA follows: TGTGCCAGCAAGGGACAGGGTAACACCGGGGAGCTGTTTTTT. This sequence joins TRBV7-6 and TRBJ2-2; TRBD1 matches at 9 bases. The CDR3 is 14 amino acids. Germline V gene sequence: CDR1 SGHVS, CDR2 FNYEAQ. After removal of 7 bases from V and 2 bases from J, the junction contained 2 bases not matched to a gene. The whole variable domain, remainder taken from reference TRBV7-6 and TRBJ2-2, is GAGVSQSPRYKVTKRGQDVALRCDPISGHVSLYWYRQALGQGPEFLTYFNYEAQQDKSGLPNDRFSAERPEGSISTLTIQRTEQRDSAMYRCASKGQGNTGELFFGEGSRLTVL.